Shown below are 10 T cell receptor beta chains from a single sample sequenced in a study of response to subunit inactivated influenza vaccine. MiXCR, run by TCRdb on the RT-PCR reads, gives a single entry per CDR3 protein. The repertoire includes around 710,000 distinct CDR3 sequences, over 11% of them detected once, and around 6.5% sits in the top ten. The source was PBMCs from blood, collected less than 15 days before vaccination. The receptor source for this set is a man in his forties or fifties who received an inactivated influenza vaccine.

This clonotype was seen a handful of times. The chain uses TRBV5-1 and TRBJ2-2; D is unresolved. The V end lost 0 bases, the J end lost 8 bases, and 11 bases lay between the germline ends. Germline V gene sequence: CDR1 SGHRS, CDR2 YFSETQ. The CDR3 runs 14 residues. The CDR3 region is CASSLGTNQGELFF. As DNA, the CDR3 is TGCGCCAGCAGCTTGGGGACCAACCAGGGGGAGCTGTTTTTT.

The chain combines TRBV7-9 with TRBJ2-7; D not resolved. Germline lookup yields CDR1 SEHNR and CDR2 FQNEAQ (reference sequence). The CDR3 has 14 amino acids. V was clipped by 5 bases and J by 3 bases, with 14 bases between them. The chain's CDR3 is CASSTDGDLYEQYF. CDR3 DNA: TGTGCCAGCAGCACCGACGGAGACCTCTACGAGCAGTACTTC.

This clonotype was detected only a few times. The chain joins TRBV6-5 to TRBJ2-5, with TRBD1 as a possible D gene (5 bases). Germline V gene lookup returns CDR1 MNHEY and CDR2 SVGAGI. CDR3 size: 15 residues. Trimming took 0 bases from V and 4 from J, leaving 12 bases between them. The chain's CDR3 is CASSYSSYGAETQYF. As DNA, the CDR3 is TGTGCCAGCAGTTACTCGTCCTATGGGGCAGAGACCCAGTACTTC.

J is TRBJ2-5 and V is TRBV5-1; 9 bases line up with TRBD1. The CDR3 contains 13 residues. With 5 bases clipped from V and 5 bases from J, the junction kept 4 bases outside the gene matches. Germline V gene lookup returns CDR1 SGHRS and CDR2 YFSETQ. Here the CDR3 DNA reads TGCGCCAGCAGACAGGGGGCTTGGGAGACCCAGTACTTC. It translates to CASRQGAWETQYF.

This clonotype was found many times. The chain links TRBV9 to TRBJ1-5; D is unresolved. Trimming removed 0 bases at V and 4 bases at J, with 11 bases between. The germline CDR1 and CDR2 sequences are SGDLS and YYNGEE. The CDR3 sequence is 15 residues long. In DNA, the CDR3 is TGTGCCAGCAGCGTAGCTCCAGGAGCGAATCAGCCCCAGCATTTT. This encodes CASSVAPGANQPQHF. Full variable domain (rest looked up from reference TRBV9 and TRBJ1-5): DSGVTQTPKHLITATGQRVTLRCSPRSGDLSVYWYQQSLDQGLQFLIQYYNGEERAKGNILERFSAQQFPDLHSELNLSSLELGDSALYFCASSVAPGANQPQHFGDGTRLSIL.

The sample holds a few counts of this clonotype. For the CDR3, the DNA is TGTGCCATCAGTGGGGGACGGGGGAATGAAAAACTGTTTTTT. It codes for CAISGGRGNEKLFF. The chain recombines TRBV10-3 with TRBJ1-4; maybe TRBD1 (5 bases). V lost 4 bases and J 5 bases, leaving 11 bases between the germline ends. The CDR3 is 14 residues long. Germline CDR1 ENHRY, CDR2 SYGVKD.

The sample holds a few counts of this clonotype. V gene TRBV5-6 combines with J gene TRBJ2-1, with TRBD1 matching over 8 bases. V lost 2 bases and J lost 7; bases outside the gene matches: 8. This CDR3 is built from 15 residues. Germline V CDR1 and CDR2: SGHDT, YYEEEE. The CDR3 sequence: CASSLRQGALNEQFF. DNA of the CDR3: TGTGCCAGCAGCTTACGTCAGGGGGCCTTAAATGAGCAGTTCTTC.

The rearrangement joins TRBV7-2 to TRBJ2-7, with a weak D call TRBD1 (7 bases). CDR1 SGHTA and CDR2 FQGNSA come from the germline V gene. The CDR3 has 14 amino acids. The V end was cut by 1 base, the J end by 6 bases, with 13 bases between. This CDR3 reads CASSLDPGGREQYF. Written as DNA, the CDR3 is TGTGCCAGCAGCTTAGATCCAGGGGGGCGCGAGCAGTACTTC.

This clonotype was counted only a few times. V gene TRBV6-2 or TRBV6-3 combines with J gene TRBJ1-5; D gene unclear. The CDR3 extends over 15 amino acids. The germline gives CDR1 MNHEY, CDR2 SVGEGT. V was cut by 6 bases and J by 7 bases, with 19 bases left in between. The CDR3 DNA follows: TGTGCCAGCAGCAATAGTCGGAGCTTGGGGCAGCCCCAGCATTTT. Translating gives CASSNSRSLGQPQHF.

The chain links TRBV20-1 to TRBJ2-7; D might be TRBD1 (6 bases). The CDR3 is made up of 16 amino acids. V was cut by 4 bases and J by 2 bases, with 21 bases left in between. Germline V gene sequence: CDR1 DFQATT, CDR2 SNEGSKA (reference sequence). The CDR3 DNA follows: TGCAGTGCTAACTCCGTTGGAAGGGACAACCCCTACGAGCAGTACTTC. Translated, it gives CSANSVGRDNPYEQYF.